This T cell receptor beta chain derives from a study of identical twins. This clonotype was seen at least ten times. The target antigen is unknown. Trimming at V came to 6 bases and at J to 7 bases, leaving 6 bases not matched to a gene. The CDR3 spans 14 residues. CDR1 and CDR2 (germline): SQVTM, ANQGSEA. General study points: Twins' surplus sharing was weaker for beta out-of-frame sequences. The abundant beta clonotypes from cord blood had fewer insertions, and memory repertoires had none of this.

In TCRdb, the 5' RACE reads were re-called with MiXCR into one record per CDR3 protein. The profile shows about 700,000 distinct CDR3 sequences, less than 7% of them singletons. The J gene is TRBJ2-1, the V gene TRBV29-1, with 13 bases fitting TRBD2. The sequence came from a man in his late teens or twenties in good health. Sequencing used naive T cells sorted from blood. The CDR3 loop reads CSVNPTSGRNEQFF. The CDR3 DNA is TGCAGCGTGAACCCGACTAGCGGGAGGAATGAGCAGTTCTTC.